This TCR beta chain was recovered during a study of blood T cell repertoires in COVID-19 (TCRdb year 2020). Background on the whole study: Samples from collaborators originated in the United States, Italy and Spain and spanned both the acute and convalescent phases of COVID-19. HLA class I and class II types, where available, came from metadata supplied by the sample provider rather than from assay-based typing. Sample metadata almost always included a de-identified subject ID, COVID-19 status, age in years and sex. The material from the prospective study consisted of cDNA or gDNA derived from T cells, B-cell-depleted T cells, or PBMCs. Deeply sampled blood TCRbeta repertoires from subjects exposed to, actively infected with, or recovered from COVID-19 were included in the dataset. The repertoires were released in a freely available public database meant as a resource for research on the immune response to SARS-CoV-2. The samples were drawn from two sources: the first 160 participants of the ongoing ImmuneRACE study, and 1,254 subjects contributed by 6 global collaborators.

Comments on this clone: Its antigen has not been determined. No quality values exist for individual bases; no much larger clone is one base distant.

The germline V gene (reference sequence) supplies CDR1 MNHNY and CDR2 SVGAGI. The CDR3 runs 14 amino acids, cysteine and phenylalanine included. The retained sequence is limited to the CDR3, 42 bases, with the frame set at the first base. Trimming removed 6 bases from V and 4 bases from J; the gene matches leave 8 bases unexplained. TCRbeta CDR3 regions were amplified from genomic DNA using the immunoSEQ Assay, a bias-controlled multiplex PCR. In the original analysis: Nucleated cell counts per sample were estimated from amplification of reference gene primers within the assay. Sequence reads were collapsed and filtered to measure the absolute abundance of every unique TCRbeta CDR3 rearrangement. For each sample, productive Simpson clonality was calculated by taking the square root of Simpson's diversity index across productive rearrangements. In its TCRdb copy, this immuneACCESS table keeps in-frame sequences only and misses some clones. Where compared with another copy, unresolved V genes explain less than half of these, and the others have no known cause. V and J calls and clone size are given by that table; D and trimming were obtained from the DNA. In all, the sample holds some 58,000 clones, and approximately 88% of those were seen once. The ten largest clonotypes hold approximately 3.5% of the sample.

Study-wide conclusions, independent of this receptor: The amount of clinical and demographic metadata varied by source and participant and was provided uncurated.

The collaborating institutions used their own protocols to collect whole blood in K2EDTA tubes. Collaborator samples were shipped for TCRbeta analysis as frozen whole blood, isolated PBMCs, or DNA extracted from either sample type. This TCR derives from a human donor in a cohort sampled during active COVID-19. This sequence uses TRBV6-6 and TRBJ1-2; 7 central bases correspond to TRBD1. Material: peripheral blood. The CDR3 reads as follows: CASSPPGGGYGYTF. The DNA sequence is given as TGTGCCAGCAGCCCCCCAGGGGGAGGCTATGGCTACACCTTC.